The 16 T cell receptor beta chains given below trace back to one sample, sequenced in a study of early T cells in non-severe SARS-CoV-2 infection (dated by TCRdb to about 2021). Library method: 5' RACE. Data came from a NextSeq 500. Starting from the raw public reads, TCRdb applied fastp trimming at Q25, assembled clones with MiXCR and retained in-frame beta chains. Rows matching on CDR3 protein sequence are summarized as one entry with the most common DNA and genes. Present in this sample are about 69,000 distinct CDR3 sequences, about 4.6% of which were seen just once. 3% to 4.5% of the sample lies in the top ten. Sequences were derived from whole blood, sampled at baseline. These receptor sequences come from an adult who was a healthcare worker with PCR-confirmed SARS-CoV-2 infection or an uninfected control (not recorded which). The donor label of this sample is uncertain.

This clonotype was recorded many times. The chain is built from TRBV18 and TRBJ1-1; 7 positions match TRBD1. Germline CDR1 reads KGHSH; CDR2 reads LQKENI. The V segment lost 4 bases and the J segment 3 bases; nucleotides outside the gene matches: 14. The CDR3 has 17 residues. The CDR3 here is CASSQLSRQGGYTEAFF. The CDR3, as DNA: TGTGCCAGCTCACAACTCAGCAGACAGGGAGGTTACACTGAAGCTTTCTTT.

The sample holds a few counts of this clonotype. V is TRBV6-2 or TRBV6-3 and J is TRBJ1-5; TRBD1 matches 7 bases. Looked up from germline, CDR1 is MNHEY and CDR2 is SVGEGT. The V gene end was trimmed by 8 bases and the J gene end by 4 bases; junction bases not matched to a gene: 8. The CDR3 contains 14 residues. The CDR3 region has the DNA TGTGCCAGCTCAAGGGGACAGATGAATCAGCCCCAGCATTTT. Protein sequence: CASSRGQMNQPQHF.

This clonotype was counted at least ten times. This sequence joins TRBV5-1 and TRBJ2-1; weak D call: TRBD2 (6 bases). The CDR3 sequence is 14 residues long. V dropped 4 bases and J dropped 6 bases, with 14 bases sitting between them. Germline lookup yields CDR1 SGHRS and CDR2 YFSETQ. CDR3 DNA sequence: TGCGCCAGCAGCCCGGGGGTAACCGGCAATGAGCAGTTCTTC. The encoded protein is CASSPGVTGNEQFF.

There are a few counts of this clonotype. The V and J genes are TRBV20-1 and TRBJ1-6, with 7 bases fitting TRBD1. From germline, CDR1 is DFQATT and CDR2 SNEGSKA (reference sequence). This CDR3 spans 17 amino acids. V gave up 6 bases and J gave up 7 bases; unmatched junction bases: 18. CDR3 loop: CSARDLGQAGPNSPLHF. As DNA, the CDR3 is TGCAGTGCCCGCGATCTTGGACAGGCGGGTCCAAATTCACCCCTCCACTTT.

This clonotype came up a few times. CDR3 sequence reads: CASSPLAGGQFF. CDR3 sequence (DNA): TGTGCCAGCAGCCCCCTCGCGGGGGGGCAGTTCTTC. The genes are TRBV7-2 and TRBJ2-1; 8 bases match TRBD2. CDR1 is SGHTA and CDR2 is FQGNSA in the germline V gene. The CDR3 has 12 residues. J lost 12 bases, V lost 5 bases, and 6 bases had no gene match.

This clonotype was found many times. CDR3 bases: TGTGCCAGCAGCTTGGCCGGACAGGGAAAAGCTTTCTTT. Its translation is CASSLAGQGKAFF. The chain joins TRBV5-6 to TRBJ1-1; 8 nucleotides match TRBD1. Germline assignment: CDR1 SGHDT and CDR2 YYEEEE. This CDR3 is 13 amino acids long. Trimming removed 0 bases from V and 9 bases from J; junction bases left unmatched: 4.

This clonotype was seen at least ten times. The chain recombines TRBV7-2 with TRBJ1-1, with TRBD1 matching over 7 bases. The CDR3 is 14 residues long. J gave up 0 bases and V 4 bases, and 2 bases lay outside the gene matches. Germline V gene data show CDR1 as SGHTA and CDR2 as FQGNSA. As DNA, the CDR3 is TGTGCCAGCAGCTCCGGGACAGTGAACACTGAAGCTTTCTTT. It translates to CASSSGTVNTEAFF.

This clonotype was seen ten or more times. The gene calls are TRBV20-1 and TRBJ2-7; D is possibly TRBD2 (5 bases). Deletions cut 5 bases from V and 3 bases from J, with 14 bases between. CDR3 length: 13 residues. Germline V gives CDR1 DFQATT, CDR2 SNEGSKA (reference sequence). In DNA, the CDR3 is TGCAGTGCTCAAAAAGGCGGACTCTACGAGCAGTACTTC. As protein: CSAQKGGLYEQYF.

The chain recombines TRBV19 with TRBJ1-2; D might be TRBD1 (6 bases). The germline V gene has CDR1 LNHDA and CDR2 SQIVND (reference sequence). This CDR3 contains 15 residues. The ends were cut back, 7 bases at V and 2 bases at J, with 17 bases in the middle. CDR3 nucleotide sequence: TGTGCCAGTATGGGGGGCGGAATATTAAACTATGGCTACACCTTC. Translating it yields CASMGGGILNYGYTF. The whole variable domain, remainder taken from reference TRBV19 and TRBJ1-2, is DGGITQSPKYLFRKEGQNVTLSCEQNLNHDAMYWYRQDPGQGLRLIYYSQIVNDFQKGDIAEGYSVSREKKESFPLTVTSAQKNPTAFYLCASMGGGILNYGYTFGSGTRLTVV.

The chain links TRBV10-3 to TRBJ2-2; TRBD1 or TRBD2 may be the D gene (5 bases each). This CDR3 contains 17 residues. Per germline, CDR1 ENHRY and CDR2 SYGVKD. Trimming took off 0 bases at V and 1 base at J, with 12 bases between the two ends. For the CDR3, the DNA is TGTGCCATCAGTGAGTCTCCGGGACGGATGAACACCGGGGAGCTGTTTTTT. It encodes CAISESPGRMNTGELFF.

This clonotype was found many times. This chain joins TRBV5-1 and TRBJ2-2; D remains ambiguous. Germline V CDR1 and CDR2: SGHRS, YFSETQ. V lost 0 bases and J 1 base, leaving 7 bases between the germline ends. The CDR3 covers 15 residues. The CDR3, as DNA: TGCGCCAGCAGCTTGGGGACGGTGAACACCGGGGAGCTGTTTTTT. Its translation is CASSLGTVNTGELFF.

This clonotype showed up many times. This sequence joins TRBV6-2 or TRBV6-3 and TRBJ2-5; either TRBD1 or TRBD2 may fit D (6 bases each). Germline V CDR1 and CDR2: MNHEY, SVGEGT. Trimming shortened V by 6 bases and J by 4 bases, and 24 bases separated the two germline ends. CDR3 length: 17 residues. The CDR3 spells CASSRTGGPSLRETQYF. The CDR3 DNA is TGTGCCAGCAGCCGAACCGGGGGCCCCAGTCTTAGAGAGACCCAGTACTTC.

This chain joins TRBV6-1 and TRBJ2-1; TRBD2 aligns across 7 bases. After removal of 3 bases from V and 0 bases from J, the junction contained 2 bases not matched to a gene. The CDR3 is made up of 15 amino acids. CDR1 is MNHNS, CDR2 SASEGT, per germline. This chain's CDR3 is CASSEGGSSYNEQFF. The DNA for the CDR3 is TGTGCCAGCAGTGAGGGGGGGAGCTCCTACAATGAGCAGTTCTTC.

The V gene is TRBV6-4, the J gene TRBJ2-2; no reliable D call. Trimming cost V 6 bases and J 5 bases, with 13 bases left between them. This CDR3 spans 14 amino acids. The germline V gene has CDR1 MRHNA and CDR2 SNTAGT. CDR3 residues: CASSPEHQTGELFF. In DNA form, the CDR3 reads TGTGCCAGCAGCCCCGAACACCAAACCGGGGAGCTGTTTTTT.

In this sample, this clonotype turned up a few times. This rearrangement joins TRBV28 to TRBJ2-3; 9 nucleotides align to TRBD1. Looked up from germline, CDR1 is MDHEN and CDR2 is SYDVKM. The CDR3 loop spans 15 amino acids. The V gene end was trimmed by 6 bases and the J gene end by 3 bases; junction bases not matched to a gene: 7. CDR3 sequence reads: CASSQAGQGTDTQYF. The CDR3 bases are TGTGCCAGCAGCCAAGCGGGACAGGGAACAGATACGCAGTATTTT.

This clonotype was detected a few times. The CDR3 loop is CASSESGQRTPDTQYF. The CDR3 nucleotides are TGTGCCAGCAGTGAATCGGGACAGAGAACCCCAGATACGCAGTATTTT. The V gene is TRBV25-1, the J gene TRBJ2-3, with 7 bases identical to TRBD1. CDR1 is MGHDK and CDR2 is SYGVNS in the germline V gene. CDR3 length equals 16 residues. The junction had 8 bases not matched to a gene; V was cut back by 1 base and J by 4 bases.